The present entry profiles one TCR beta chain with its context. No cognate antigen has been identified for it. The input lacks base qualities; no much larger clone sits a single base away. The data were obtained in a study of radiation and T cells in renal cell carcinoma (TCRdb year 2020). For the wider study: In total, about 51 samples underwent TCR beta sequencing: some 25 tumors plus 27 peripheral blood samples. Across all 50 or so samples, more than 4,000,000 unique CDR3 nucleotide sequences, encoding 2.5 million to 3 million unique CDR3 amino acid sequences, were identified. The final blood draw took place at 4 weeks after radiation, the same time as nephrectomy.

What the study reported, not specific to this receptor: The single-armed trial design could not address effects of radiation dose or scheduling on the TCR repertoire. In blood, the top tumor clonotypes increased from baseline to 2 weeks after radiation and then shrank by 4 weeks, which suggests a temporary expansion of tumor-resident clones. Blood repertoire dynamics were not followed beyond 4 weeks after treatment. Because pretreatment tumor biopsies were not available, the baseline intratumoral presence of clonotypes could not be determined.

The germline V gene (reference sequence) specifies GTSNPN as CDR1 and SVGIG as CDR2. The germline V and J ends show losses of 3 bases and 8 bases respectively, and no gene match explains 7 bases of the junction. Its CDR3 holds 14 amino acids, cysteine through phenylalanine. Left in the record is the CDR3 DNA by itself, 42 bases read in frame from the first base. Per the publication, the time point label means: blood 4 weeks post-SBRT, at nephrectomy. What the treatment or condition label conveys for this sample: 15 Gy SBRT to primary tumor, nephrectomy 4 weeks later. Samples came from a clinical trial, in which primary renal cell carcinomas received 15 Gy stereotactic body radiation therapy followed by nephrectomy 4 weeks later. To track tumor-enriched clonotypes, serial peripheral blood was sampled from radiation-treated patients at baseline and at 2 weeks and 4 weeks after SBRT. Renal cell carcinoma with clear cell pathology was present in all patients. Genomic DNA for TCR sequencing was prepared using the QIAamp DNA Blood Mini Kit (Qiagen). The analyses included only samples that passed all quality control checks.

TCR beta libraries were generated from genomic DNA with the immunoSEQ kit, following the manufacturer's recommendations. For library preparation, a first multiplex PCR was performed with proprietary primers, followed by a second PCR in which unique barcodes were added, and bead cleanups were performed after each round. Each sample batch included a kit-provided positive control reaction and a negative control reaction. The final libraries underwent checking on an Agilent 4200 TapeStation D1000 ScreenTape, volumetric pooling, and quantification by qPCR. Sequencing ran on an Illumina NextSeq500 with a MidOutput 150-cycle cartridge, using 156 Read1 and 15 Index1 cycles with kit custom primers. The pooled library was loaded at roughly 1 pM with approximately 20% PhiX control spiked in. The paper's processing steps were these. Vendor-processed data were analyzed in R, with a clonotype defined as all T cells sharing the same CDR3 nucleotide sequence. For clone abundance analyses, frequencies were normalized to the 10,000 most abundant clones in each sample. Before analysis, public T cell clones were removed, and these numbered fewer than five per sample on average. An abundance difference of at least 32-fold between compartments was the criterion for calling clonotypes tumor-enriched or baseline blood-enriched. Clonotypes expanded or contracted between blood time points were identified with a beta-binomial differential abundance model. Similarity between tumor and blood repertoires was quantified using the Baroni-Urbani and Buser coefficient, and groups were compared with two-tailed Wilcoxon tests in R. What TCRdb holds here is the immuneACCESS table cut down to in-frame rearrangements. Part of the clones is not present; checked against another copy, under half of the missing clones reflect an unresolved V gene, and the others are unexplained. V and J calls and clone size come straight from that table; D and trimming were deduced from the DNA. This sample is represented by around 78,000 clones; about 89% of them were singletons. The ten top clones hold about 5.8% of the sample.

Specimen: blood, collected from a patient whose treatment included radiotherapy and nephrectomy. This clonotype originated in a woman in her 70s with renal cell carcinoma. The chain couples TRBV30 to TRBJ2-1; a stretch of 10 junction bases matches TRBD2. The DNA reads TGTGCCTGGAGGTCTCTAGCGGGGGCCCATGAGCAGTTCTTC. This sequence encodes CAWRSLAGAHEQFF.